Listed below are T cell receptor beta chains from one sample, sequenced in a study of cytomegalovirus exposure and HLA in healthy donors. The repertoire was sequenced with immunoSEQ multiplex PCR; TCRdb's copy has only in-frame clones and lacks some. The data contain roughly 160,000 clones, roughly 88% of them singletons. Sequencing was done on a sample of PBMCs. Every receptor here comes from a boy aged 2-15 years in good health and CMV-seronegative. CDR3s include the opening cysteine and the closing phenylalanine or tryptophan. Fields, in order: V gene, J gene, clone size, D gene, CDR3 DNA, CDR3 protein. A D gene is named only where the DNA matches it firmly. The size field is filled for only some rows; it gives once, few, many or a size class.

v_call: TRBV19
j_call: TRBJ2-5
clone_size: .
d_call: TRBD2
cdr3_nt: TGTGCCAGTAGTGTTCGGACTAGCGGGCCGATGCAAGAGACCCAGTACTTC
cdr3_aa: CASSVRTSGPMQETQYF

v_call: TRBV9
j_call: TRBJ2-7
clone_size: .
d_call: TRBD2
cdr3_nt: TGTGCCAGCAGCGTAGGTAGCGGGAGCTCCTACGAGCAGTACTTC
cdr3_aa: CASSVGSGSSYEQYF

v_call: TRBV20-1
j_call: TRBJ2-1
clone_size: .
d_call: .
cdr3_nt: TGCAGTGCGAACAGGGTAGGTGAGCAGTTCTTC
cdr3_aa: CSANRVGEQFF

v_call: TRBV7-9
j_call: TRBJ1-1
clone_size: .
d_call: .
cdr3_nt: TGTGCCAGCAGCTTAGTGTACAGGGTGACCATGAACACTGAAGCTTTCTTT
cdr3_aa: CASSLVYRVTMNTEAFF

v_call: TRBV29-1
j_call: TRBJ2-1
clone_size: .
d_call: TRBD2
cdr3_nt: TGCAGCGTTCTAGGGGGAAGCGGGAGGGCCGAGGGCAATGAGCAGTTCTTC
cdr3_aa: CSVLGGSGRAEGNEQFF

v_call: TRBV4-1
j_call: TRBJ1-4
clone_size: .
d_call: .
cdr3_nt: TGCGCCAGCAGCCAAGCCTGGGCTGGGGAAAAACTGTTTTTT
cdr3_aa: CASSQAWAGEKLFF

v_call: TRBV5-4
j_call: TRBJ2-3
clone_size: .
d_call: TRBD2
cdr3_nt: TGTGCCAGCAGCTCCCCTAGCGGGGGCACAGATACGCAGTATTTT
cdr3_aa: CASSSPSGGTDTQYF

v_call: TRBV6-1
j_call: TRBJ1-4
clone_size: .
d_call: TRBD1
cdr3_nt: TGTGCCAGCAGTGCCCTCTACGGACAGGGGGAAAAACTGTTTTTT
cdr3_aa: CASSALYGQGEKLFF

v_call: TRBV18
j_call: TRBJ1-5
clone_size: .
d_call: TRBD1
cdr3_nt: TGTGCCAGCTCACAACAGGGGGTTCCCTCCAATCAGCCCCAGCATTTT
cdr3_aa: CASSQQGVPSNQPQHF

v_call: TRBV6-1
j_call: TRBJ1-1
clone_size: .
d_call: .
cdr3_nt: TGTGCCAGCAGAATAGAGGCCCTGACTGAAGCTTTCTTT
cdr3_aa: CASRIEALTEAFF

v_call: TRBV30
j_call: TRBJ1-2
clone_size: .
d_call: TRBD1
cdr3_nt: TGTGCCTGGAGTGGGGGGTCAGGGGGGTTGTACTATGGCTACACCTTC
cdr3_aa: CAWSGGSGGLYYGYTF

v_call: TRBV2
j_call: TRBJ1-1
clone_size: .
d_call: TRBD1
cdr3_nt: TGTGCCAGCATGGGACAGGGCCTGATGAACACTGAAGCTTTCTTT
cdr3_aa: CASMGQGLMNTEAFF

v_call: TRBV15
j_call: TRBJ1-1
clone_size: few
d_call: .
cdr3_nt: TGTGCCACCTCCAGGGAAGACACTGAAGCTTTCTTT
cdr3_aa: CATSREDTEAFF

v_call: TRBV5-4
j_call: TRBJ1-1
clone_size: .
d_call: .
cdr3_nt: TGTGCCAGCAGGGCCTCCCCAGGGGCGTGGACTGAAGCTTTCTTT
cdr3_aa: CASRASPGAWTEAFF

v_call: TRBV2
j_call: TRBJ2-3
clone_size: .
d_call: .
cdr3_nt: TGTGCCAGCAGTGAGGGGGGATATAGCACAGATACGCAGTATTTT
cdr3_aa: CASSEGGYSTDTQYF

v_call: TRBV30
j_call: TRBJ2-2
clone_size: .
d_call: TRBD2
cdr3_nt: TGTGCCTGGAGCCTAGCGGCTCACACCGGGGAGCTGTTTTTT
cdr3_aa: CAWSLAAHTGELFF

v_call: TRBV7-9
j_call: TRBJ2-2
clone_size: .
d_call: TRBD1
cdr3_nt: TGTGCCAGCAGCTTTTGGGCCGGGACAGGGCACACCGGGGAGCTGTTTTTT
cdr3_aa: CASSFWAGTGHTGELFF

v_call: TRBV7-9
j_call: TRBJ2-3
clone_size: once
d_call: .
cdr3_nt: TGTGCCAGCACCGCCGGGTCAGATACGCAGTATTTT
cdr3_aa: CASTAGSDTQYF

v_call: TRBV7-9
j_call: TRBJ2-5
clone_size: few
d_call: .
cdr3_nt: TGTGCCAGCAGCTTAGGTTGGGGGGGCGAGACCCAGTACTTC
cdr3_aa: CASSLGWGGETQYF

v_call: TRBV7-2
j_call: TRBJ2-6
clone_size: .
d_call: .
cdr3_nt: TGTGCCAGCAGCTTTCTCAACGTCCTGACTTTC
cdr3_aa: CASSFLNVLTF

v_call: TRBV18
j_call: TRBJ2-7
clone_size: few
d_call: TRBD2
cdr3_nt: TGTGCCAGCTCACCCGCGGGAGGGAGGTCCGACGAGCAGTACTTC
cdr3_aa: CASSPAGGRSDEQYF

v_call: TRBV19
j_call: TRBJ1-2
clone_size: .
d_call: .
cdr3_nt: TGTGCCAGTACCCGCGTGGGTTTACAGGGCAACTATGGCTACACCTTC
cdr3_aa: CASTRVGLQGNYGYTF

v_call: TRBV27
j_call: TRBJ2-2
clone_size: .
d_call: .
cdr3_nt: TGTGCCAGCAGGTCGCCTAGCGCGAACACCGGGGAGCTGTTTTTT
cdr3_aa: CASRSPSANTGELFF

v_call: TRBV4-3
j_call: TRBJ1-1
clone_size: .
d_call: .
cdr3_nt: TGCGCCAGCAGCCAAGTCGGGACTGCTAACACTGAAGCTTTCTTT
cdr3_aa: CASSQVGTANTEAFF

v_call: TRBV7-9
j_call: TRBJ1-1
clone_size: .
d_call: .
cdr3_nt: TGTGCCAGCAGCTTGGTTACGGGTTTCGACACTGAAGCTTTCTTT
cdr3_aa: CASSLVTGFDTEAFF

v_call: TRBV7-8
j_call: TRBJ2-1
clone_size: .
d_call: TRBD2
cdr3_nt: TGTGCCAGCAGCTTACTAGCGGGTACGCCCAAGCAGTTCTTC
cdr3_aa: CASSLLAGTPKQFF

v_call: TRBV5-1
j_call: TRBJ2-1
clone_size: .
d_call: .
cdr3_nt: TGCGCCAGCAGCTCTCGGTATGAGCAGCAGTTCTTC
cdr3_aa: CASSSRYEQQFF

v_call: TRBV30
j_call: TRBJ1-4
clone_size: few
d_call: TRBD1
cdr3_nt: TGTGCCTGGAGTGAGGGGGGACAGGGTGAAAAACTGTTTTTT
cdr3_aa: CAWSEGGQGEKLFF

v_call: TRBV7-9
j_call: TRBJ2-3
clone_size: .
d_call: TRBD2
cdr3_nt: TGTGCCAGCAGCTTAGGACTAGCTGATACGCAGTATTTT
cdr3_aa: CASSLGLADTQYF

v_call: TRBV29-1
j_call: TRBJ2-1
clone_size: once
d_call: TRBD1
cdr3_nt: TGCAGCGTTGAAGCCAGGACAGGGGGCGAAGGGTTCTTC
cdr3_aa: CSVEARTGGEGFF

v_call: TRBV30
j_call: TRBJ2-7
clone_size: .
d_call: TRBD2
cdr3_nt: TGTGCCTGGAGTAGACTAGCGGGAGGGGCAAACGAGCAGTACTTC
cdr3_aa: CAWSRLAGGANEQYF

v_call: TRBV7-2
j_call: TRBJ2-5
clone_size: .
d_call: .
cdr3_nt: TGTGCCAGCAGCTTAGAAGACTTTCTTCCGGAGACCCAGTACTTC
cdr3_aa: CASSLEDFLPETQYF

v_call: TRBV9
j_call: TRBJ1-1
clone_size: once
d_call: .
cdr3_nt: TGTGCCAGCAGCGTATCCTTGGTAAGTCGGACTCCGAACACTGAAGCTTTCTTT
cdr3_aa: CASSVSLVSRTPNTEAFF

v_call: TRBV7-3
j_call: TRBJ2-1
clone_size: .
d_call: TRBD2
cdr3_nt: TGTGCCAGCAGCTTAGGCGGACTAGCGGGATACAATGAGCAGTTCTTC
cdr3_aa: CASSLGGLAGYNEQFF

v_call: TRBV15
j_call: TRBJ1-2
clone_size: few
d_call: .
cdr3_nt: TGTGCCACCAGCAGATCGTCCGAGCAGGGATGGTATGGCTACACCTTC
cdr3_aa: CATSRSSEQGWYGYTF

v_call: TRBV19
j_call: TRBJ1-2
clone_size: .
d_call: .
cdr3_nt: TGTGCCAGTGCCCGACAGGAGACCCTTTCTAACTATGGCTACACCTTC
cdr3_aa: CASARQETLSNYGYTF

v_call: TRBV7-6
j_call: TRBJ2-5
clone_size: .
d_call: .
cdr3_nt: TGTGCCAGCAGCTTTGGGGGGGGGCTCGAGACCCAGTACTTC
cdr3_aa: CASSFGGGLETQYF

v_call: TRBV21-1
j_call: TRBJ1-4
clone_size: .
d_call: .
cdr3_nt: TGTGCCAGCAGCTCGGGCTACCAGGCGGGCGAAAAACTGTTTTTT
cdr3_aa: CASSSGYQAGEKLFF

v_call: TRBV2
j_call: TRBJ1-1
clone_size: .
d_call: .
cdr3_nt: TGTGCCAGCAGAGAACGAACAGGGATGAACACTGAAGCTTTCTTT
cdr3_aa: CASRERTGMNTEAFF

v_call: TRBV7-8
j_call: TRBJ1-1
clone_size: .
d_call: .
cdr3_nt: TGTGCCAGCAGCTTAGTGTTGGGGGGGTCGAACACTGAAGCTTTCTTT
cdr3_aa: CASSLVLGGSNTEAFF

v_call: TRBV2
j_call: TRBJ1-2
clone_size: .
d_call: .
cdr3_nt: TGTGCCAGCAGTGAGACTGGAGAGCGGGGCTACACCTTC
cdr3_aa: CASSETGERGYTF

v_call: TRBV6-6
j_call: TRBJ2-3
clone_size: once
d_call: TRBD2
cdr3_nt: TGTGCCAGCAGAGGGACTAGCGGGGTCACAGATACGCAGTATTTT
cdr3_aa: CASRGTSGVTDTQYF

v_call: TRBV12-5
j_call: TRBJ2-3
clone_size: .
d_call: .
cdr3_nt: TGTGCTAGTGGCCCGGGGACTAGCACAGATACGCAGTATTTT
cdr3_aa: CASGPGTSTDTQYF

v_call: TRBV9
j_call: TRBJ2-2
clone_size: .
d_call: TRBD1
cdr3_nt: TGTGCCAGCAGCCCCCAGACAGGGCTCAACGGGGAGCTGTTTTTT
cdr3_aa: CASSPQTGLNGELFF

v_call: TRBV6-5
j_call: TRBJ2-5
clone_size: .
d_call: TRBD2
cdr3_nt: TGTGCCAGCAGTTCCGGGGGACTAGCGGGACAAGAGACCCAGTACTTC
cdr3_aa: CASSSGGLAGQETQYF

v_call: TRBV2
j_call: TRBJ1-2
clone_size: .
d_call: .
cdr3_nt: TGTGCCAGCAGTGGGGCGACAGGACAATATGGCTACACCTTC
cdr3_aa: CASSGATGQYGYTF

v_call: TRBV7-9
j_call: TRBJ2-4
clone_size: once
d_call: TRBD1
cdr3_nt: TGTGCCAGCAGCTTAGGAGACAGGGAATTTCCCAAAAACATTCAGTACTTC
cdr3_aa: CASSLGDREFPKNIQYF

v_call: TRBV19
j_call: TRBJ1-5
clone_size: .
d_call: .
cdr3_nt: TGTGCCAGTAGTACGACAGTTGAAGCCAATCAGCCCCAGCATTTT
cdr3_aa: CASSTTVEANQPQHF

v_call: TRBV5-4
j_call: TRBJ1-2
clone_size: .
d_call: .
cdr3_nt: TGTGCCAGCAGCTTGGAATCCCGACAGGCGGACTATGGCTACACCTTC
cdr3_aa: CASSLESRQADYGYTF

v_call: TRBV5-6
j_call: TRBJ2-1
clone_size: .
d_call: .
cdr3_nt: TGTGCCAGCAGCTTGGGTAGTAACAATGAGCAGTTCTTC
cdr3_aa: CASSLGSNNEQFF

v_call: TRBV6-6
j_call: TRBJ2-7
clone_size: .
d_call: .
cdr3_nt: TGTGCCAGCAGTTACTCGAGGGGGAAGACCGACGAGCAGTACTTC
cdr3_aa: CASSYSRGKTDEQYF

v_call: TRBV9
j_call: TRBJ2-6
clone_size: .
d_call: .
cdr3_nt: TGTGCCAGCAGCGCCCGACTTTTCTCTGGGGCCAACGTCCTGACTTTC
cdr3_aa: CASSARLFSGANVLTF

v_call: TRBV28
j_call: TRBJ1-4
clone_size: .
d_call: .
cdr3_nt: TGTGCCAGCAGTAGGCAGGGAGGGGAACTGTTTTTT
cdr3_aa: CASSRQGGELFF

v_call: TRBV7-8
j_call: TRBJ2-7
clone_size: .
d_call: .
cdr3_nt: TGTGCCAGCAGCCCTATCTCCTACGAGCAGTACTTC
cdr3_aa: CASSPISYEQYF

v_call: TRBV5-1
j_call: TRBJ2-1
clone_size: .
d_call: TRBD2
cdr3_nt: TGCGCCAGCAGCACTACTAGCGGGACGAATGAGCAGTTCTTC
cdr3_aa: CASSTTSGTNEQFF